Presented here are 23 T cell receptor beta chains from one specimen sequenced in a study of CD8+CD57+ T cells in acquired aplastic anemia. The template for TCR beta VDJ and CDR3 sequence profiling was genomic DNA. MiXCR, applied by TCRdb to the reads, yields one record per CDR3 protein. The table records approximately 250,000 distinct CDR3 sequences, around 82% of them present only once. An expansion of CD8+CD57+ cells by flow cytometry had been shown in patients chosen for sequencing. What was sequenced was sorted CD4+, CD8+, or CD8+CD57+ T cells (not recorded which) from PBMCs. The receptors derive from a human donor with aplastic anemia.

Turning to this clonotype: As the CDR3 is not closed by the conserved phenylalanine or tryptophan, this likely results from a read error. No DNA is shown, since the ends of the CDR3 on it are uncertain; the CDR3 is the one TCRdb lists. This chain links TRBV7-2 with TRBJ1-5; the DNA was not used to check the table's D call, TRBD1. CDR1 and CDR2 from the germline V gene are SGHTA and FQGNSA. The CDR3 has 13 residues if both end residues are counted. CDR3 protein: CASSLAGGHHTQY.

The V gene is TRBV7-2, the J gene TRBJ2-7; TRBD2 might be the D (6 bases). The germline CDR1 and CDR2 sequences are SGHTA and FQGNSA. V lost 0 bases and J 12 bases, leaving 30 bases between the germline ends. The length of the CDR3 is 18 residues. The CDR3 region is CASSLAGGPDTQSFGPYV. For the CDR3, the DNA is TGTGCCAGCAGCTTAGCGGGAGGTCCCGATACCCAGTCTTTTGGGCCGTACGTC.

The V call is TRBV7-6, the J call TRBJ2-5; D might be TRBD1 (7 bases). Germline V gene data show CDR1 as SGHVS and CDR2 as FNYEAQ. V lost 5 bases to trimming and J lost 10 bases, with 23 bases between them. This CDR3 is 15 amino acids long. CDR3 in DNA: TGTGCCAGCAGCCCCCAGGGCAGGGGGGATGACATCCAGTACTTC. As protein: CASSPQGRGDDIQYF.

A remark on this clonotype: The conserved phenylalanine or tryptophan normally closing the CDR3 is absent here, so this likely arose from a read error. V is TRBV9 and J is TRBJ2-7; possibly TRBD2 for D (5 bases). The CDR3 covers 14 residues. The germline CDR1 and CDR2 sequences are SGDLS and YYNGEE. The ends were cut back, 0 bases at V and 2 bases at J, with 9 bases in the middle. The CDR3 region is CASSVDEGAYEQYL. The DNA of the CDR3 is TGTGCCAGCAGCGTAGATGAGGGCGCCTACGAGCAGTACCTC.

Regarding this clonotype: One junction end does not reproduce the germline sequence, and a read error may be involved. The CDR3 DNA reads TGTGCCAGCAGTGAAGCTTGTAGCGGGGGGAGCGATGAGTTT. Amino acid sequence: CASSEACSGGSDEF. The rearrangement uses TRBV7-9 and TRBJ1-5; maybe TRBD1 (5 bases). CDR1 SEHNR and CDR2 FQNEAQ come from the germline V gene (reference sequence). CDR3 length equals 14 residues.

The V gene is TRBV7-8, the J gene TRBJ1-2; D gene unclear. Germline V lookup: CDR1 SGHVS, CDR2 FQNEAQ. This CDR3 comprises 16 residues. Deletions cut 1 base from V and 11 bases from J, with 23 bases between. CDR3 region: CASSLGGGPDTHYYTF. CDR3 DNA: TGTGCCAGCAGCTTAGGGGGAGGGCCCGATACGCATTATTACACCTTC.

About this clonotype itself: The conserved final phenylalanine or tryptophan is absent from the CDR3, which likely points to a read error. Because the CDR3's place on the DNA is in doubt, the DNA is left out and the CDR3 is given as listed by TCRdb. This chain uses TRBV7-9 with TRBJ2-3. The CDR3 is 13 residues long, counting both termini. The germline CDR1 and CDR2 sequences are SEHNR and FQNEAQ (reference sequence). CDR3 in amino acids: CASSFASTKTRSS.

The chain recombines TRBV7-2 with TRBJ2-3; D is perhaps TRBD2 (5 bases). The V and J ends lost 6 bases and 1 base respectively, with 8 bases between them. Germline CDR1 SGHTA, CDR2 FQGNSA. This CDR3 region has 13 residues. CDR3 loop: CASRVSGTDTQYF. The CDR3 coding sequence is TGTGCCAGCAGGGTTAGCGGCACAGATACGCAGTATTTT.

The chain links TRBV7-6 to TRBJ2-7; D not certain. Looked up from germline, CDR1 is SGHVS and CDR2 is FNYEAQ. V was trimmed by 3 bases and J by 2 bases, leaving 23 bases between them. The CDR3 contains 18 residues. The DNA for the CDR3 is TGTGCCAGCAGCTTGAGTTCCTATAATTCACCCCTCCCCTACGAGCAGTACGTC. This codes for CASSLSSYNSPLPYEQYV.

The chain recombines TRBV10-3 with TRBJ1-2; no definite D call. CDR3 length: 13 amino acids. The germline V and J ends were trimmed by 10 bases and 2 bases, with 14 bases remaining between them. Germline CDR1 is ENHRY and CDR2 is SYGVKD. CDR3 sequence reads: CASSSYPNYGYTF. The CDR3 nucleotides are TGTGCCAGCAGCTCCTATCCCAACTATGGCTACACCTTC.

V gene TRBV2 combines with J gene TRBJ2-7; 7 bases agree with TRBD1. Per the germline V gene, CDR1 is SNHLY and CDR2 is FYNNEI. Trimming at V came to 6 bases and at J to 7 bases, leaving 6 bases not matched to a gene. CDR3 length: 12 amino acids. Here the CDR3 reads CASRFRGNEQYF. Here the CDR3 DNA reads TGTGCCAGCAGGTTCAGGGGGAATGAGCAGTACTTC.

The gene calls are TRBV7-8 and TRBJ2-3, with TRBD2 matching over 8 bases. From germline, CDR1 is SGHVS and CDR2 FQNEAQ. This CDR3 has 15 amino acids. V was clipped by 5 bases and J by 14 bases; unmatched bases: 18. DNA for the CDR3: TGTGCCAGCAGCGTTGAACTAGCGGAGACAGATACTTCGTATTTT. The encoded protein is CASSVELAETDTSYF.

Comment on this clonotype: Because the CDR3 is missing its conserved closing phenylalanine or tryptophan, this is likely a read error. No DNA is shown, since the ends of the CDR3 on it are uncertain; the CDR3 is the one TCRdb lists. This rearrangement joins TRBV2 to TRBJ2-1; the table's D call TRBD1 went unverified against the DNA. The length of the CDR3 is 16 amino acids, counting both ends. Germline-derived CDR1 and CDR2 are SNHLY and FYNNEI. This chain's CDR3 is CASSQGGGDTQDFQLV.

About this clonotype: One junction end disagrees with the germline gene, perhaps due to a read error. This rearrangement joins TRBV7-9 to TRBJ1-1, with 8 bases lining up with TRBD1. The CDR3 runs 15 residues. The V gene's germline CDR1 is SEHNR and CDR2 FQNEAQ (reference sequence). The CDR3 sequence: CASSSALTGDTEVFF. In nucleotides, the CDR3 is TGTGCCAGCAGCTCAGCTCTGACAGGGGACACTGAAGTTTTCTTT. Looking up the rest from reference TRBV7-9 and TRBJ1-1 gives the full variable domain: DTGVSQNPRHKITKRGQNVTFRCDPISEHNRLYWYRQTLGQGPEFLTYFQNEAQLEKSRLLSDRFSAERPKGSFSTLEIQRTEQGDSAMYLCASSSALTGDTEVFFGQGTRLTVV.

Comments on this clonotype: The junction departs from the called germline gene at one end, perhaps through a read error. The rearrangement joins TRBV7-9 to TRBJ1-5; no firm D call. Germline V gene data show CDR1 as SEHNR and CDR2 as FQNEAQ (reference sequence). This CDR3 has 14 amino acids. The CDR3: CASSPIGPSQPLHF. In DNA, the CDR3 is TGCGCTAGCAGCCCGATAGGGCCGAGTCAGCCCCTGCATTTT.

V gene TRBV7-9 combines with J gene TRBJ1-1; D call uncertain. In germline, CDR1 is SEHNR, CDR2 FQNEAQ (reference sequence). The CDR3 totals 15 residues. The V end lost 3 bases, the J end lost 11 bases, and 22 bases lay between the germline ends. The DNA of the CDR3 is TGTGCCAGCAGCTTGGATCGGGCCGGGCTCGCATATGCTTTCTTT. It specifies CASSLDRAGLAYAFF. The entire variable domain, with the rest obtained from reference TRBV7-9 and TRBJ1-1, is as follows: DTGVSQNPRHKITKRGQNVTFRCDPISEHNRLYWYRQTLGQGPEFLTYFQNEAQLEKSRLLSDRFSAERPKGSFSTLEIQRTEQGDSAMYLCASSLDRAGLAYAFFGQGTRLTVV.

This chain joins TRBV7-6 and TRBJ1-1; D is ambiguous. The germline gives CDR1 SGHVS, CDR2 FNYEAQ. V gave up 1 base and J gave up 13 bases, with 22 bases separating them. There are 15 residues in the CDR3. The CDR3 loop is CASSLDGKGKTTDFF. In nucleotides, the CDR3 is TGTGCCAGCAGCTTAGATGGGAAAGGGAAAACTACAGATTTCTTT.

As to this clonotype: At one of its ends the junction is not consistent with the germline gene, which may arise from a read error. The chain recombines TRBV7-9 with TRBJ2-7; D gene ambiguous. The DNA end is more similar to TRBJ2-5, so the J call may be wrong. Germline V gene lookup returns CDR1 SEHNR and CDR2 FQNEAQ (reference sequence). This CDR3 region has 14 residues. DNA of the CDR3: TGTGCCACCAGCAGTGGGTCAGACGAAGGGACCCAGTACTTC. Translated, it gives CATSSGSDEGTQYF.

This clonotype was seen at least ten times. The V call is TRBV12-3 or TRBV12-4, the J call TRBJ2-5; D is unresolved. The CDR3 has 15 residues. The V end lost 4 bases, the J end lost 2 bases, and 14 bases lay between the germline ends. The CDR3 DNA follows: TGTGCCAGCAGTTATTTCGGCGGAAAACAAGAGACCCAGTACTTC. It translates to CASSYFGGKQETQYF.

On this clonotype itself: The conserved phenylalanine or tryptophan is not found at the CDR3 terminus, so this likely reflects a read error. No DNA is shown, since the ends of the CDR3 on it are uncertain; the CDR3 is the one TCRdb lists. The CDR3 protein is CASSPVAGGPRRG. V is TRBV7-3 and J is TRBJ1-2. The CDR3 has 13 residues if both end residues are counted. The germline V gene has CDR1 SGHTA and CDR2 FQGTGA.

Comment on this clonotype: A junction boundary mismatches the germline segment, possibly from a read error. The chain couples TRBV7-8 to TRBJ2-1; possible D gene TRBD2, 6 bases. The CDR3 is made up of 13 amino acids. Germline-derived CDR1 and CDR2 are SGHVS and FQNEAQ. The CDR3 region has the DNA TGTGCCAGCAGCGATGGGCGGGACGAGGAGCACTTTTTC. It specifies CASSDGRDEEHFF. Filled out from reference TRBV7-8 and TRBJ2-1, the complete variable domain reads GAGVSQSPRYKVAKRGQDVALRCDPISGHVSLFWYQQALGQGPEFLTYFQNEAQLDKSGLPSDRFFAERPEGSVSTLKIQRTQQEDSAVYLCASSDGRDEEHFFGPGTRLTVL.

Remarks on this clonotype: Because it lacks the conserved phenylalanine or tryptophan at the end, this CDR3 is likely a read error. It is unclear where the CDR3 begins or ends on the DNA, so no DNA is shown, and the CDR3 is as TCRdb lists it. The chain carries TRBV9 and TRBJ2-2; the table calls TRBD1, which could not be checked here. The CDR3 numbers 13 amino acids, ends counted. Per the germline V gene, CDR1 is SGDLS and CDR2 is YYNGEE. The CDR3: CASSVEGQGTVTL.

The chain recombines TRBV12-3 or TRBV12-4 with TRBJ1-1; 7 bases map to TRBD1. V dropped 3 bases and J dropped 10; count of bases not matched to a gene: 8. This CDR3 spans 13 amino acids. The CDR3 loop reads CASSFTGVRGAFF. CDR3 sequence (DNA): TGTGCCAGCAGTTTCACAGGGGTCCGGGGAGCTTTCTTT.